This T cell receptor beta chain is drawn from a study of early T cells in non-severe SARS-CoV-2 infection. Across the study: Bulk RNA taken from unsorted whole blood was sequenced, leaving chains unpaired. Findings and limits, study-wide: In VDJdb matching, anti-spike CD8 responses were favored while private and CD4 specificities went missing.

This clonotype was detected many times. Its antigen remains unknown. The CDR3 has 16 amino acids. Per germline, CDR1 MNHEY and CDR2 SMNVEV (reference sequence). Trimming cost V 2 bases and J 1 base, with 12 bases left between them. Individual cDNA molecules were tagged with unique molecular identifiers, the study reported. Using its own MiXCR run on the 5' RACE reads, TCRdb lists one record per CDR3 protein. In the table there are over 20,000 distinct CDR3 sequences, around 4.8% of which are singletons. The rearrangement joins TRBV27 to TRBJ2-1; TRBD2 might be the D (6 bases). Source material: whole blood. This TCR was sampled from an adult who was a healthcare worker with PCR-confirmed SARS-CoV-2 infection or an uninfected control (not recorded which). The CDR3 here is CASSLMRGKSYNEQFF. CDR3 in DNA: TGTGCCAGCAGTTTAATGCGGGGTAAATCCTACAATGAGCAGTTCTTC.